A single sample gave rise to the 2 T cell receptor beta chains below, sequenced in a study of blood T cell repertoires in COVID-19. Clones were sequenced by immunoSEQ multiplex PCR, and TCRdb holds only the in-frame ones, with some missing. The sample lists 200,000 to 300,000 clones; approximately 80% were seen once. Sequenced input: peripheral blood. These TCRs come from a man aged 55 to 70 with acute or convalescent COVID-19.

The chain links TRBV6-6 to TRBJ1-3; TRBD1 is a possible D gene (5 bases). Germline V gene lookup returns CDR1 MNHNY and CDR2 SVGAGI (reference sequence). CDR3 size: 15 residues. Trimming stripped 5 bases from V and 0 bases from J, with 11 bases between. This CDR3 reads CASSQWGVSGNTIYF. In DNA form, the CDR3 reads TGTGCCAGCAGTCAGTGGGGGGTCTCTGGAAACACCATATATTTT.

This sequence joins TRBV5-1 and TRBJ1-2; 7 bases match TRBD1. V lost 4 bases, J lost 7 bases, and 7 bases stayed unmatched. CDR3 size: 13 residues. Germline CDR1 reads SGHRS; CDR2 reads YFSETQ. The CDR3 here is CASSQGPGGGYTF. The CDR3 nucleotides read TGCGCCAGCAGCCAGGGGCCAGGGGGTGGCTACACCTTC.